This passage covers 16 T cell receptor beta chains from one sample sequenced in a study of regulatory T cells in long-lasting Graves disease. Time point of the sample: persistent/refractory GD, antithyroid drugs over 5 years with positive TRAb. Isolated PBMC RNA provided the starting material for the TCR library. With iRepertoire HTBI primers and Arm-PCR of CDR3 regions, TCR beta libraries were built. TCRdb redid the calling of the multiplex PCR reads with MiXCR, one entry per CDR3 protein. The data show roughly 400,000 distinct CDR3 sequences, with roughly 21% seen just once and 14% held by the top ten. This sample comprised peripheral blood mononuclear cells (PBMCs), obtained when the disease was refractory, from a patient treated with antithyroid drugs. Receptors originate from a female donor with Graves disease.

This rearrangement joins TRBV9 to TRBJ1-2, with a tentative D call TRBD1 (5 bases). This CDR3 contains 14 residues. Germline V gene sequence: CDR1 SGDLS, CDR2 YYNGEE. Trimming removed 4 bases at V and 4 bases at J, with 14 bases between. The CDR3 nucleotides are TGTGCCAGCAGCCCGGACGGGACGGGCTATGGCTACACCTTC. Its translation: CASSPDGTGYGYTF.

This clonotype was observed at least ten times. The chain is built from TRBV13 and TRBJ2-7, with D perhaps TRBD1 (5 bases). The CDR3 has 13 residues. Trimming cost V 5 bases and J 6 bases, with 14 bases left between them. Germline V gene lookup returns CDR1 PRHDT and CDR2 FYEKMQ (reference sequence). The CDR3 nucleotides are TGTGCCAGCAGCCCCCGGGCAGGGCGCGAGCAGTACTTC. Its translation: CASSPRAGREQYF. The variable domain in full, completed from reference TRBV13 and TRBJ2-7, reads AAGVIQSPRHLIKEKRETATLKCYPIPRHDTVYWYQQGPGQDPQFLISFYEKMQSDKGSIPDRFSAQQFSDYHSELNMSSLELGDSALYFCASSPRAGREQYFGPGTRLTVT.

This clonotype was seen at least ten times. V and J are TRBV7-2 and TRBJ1-2; perhaps TRBD1 as D (5 bases). The CDR3 has 13 residues. Germline V gives CDR1 SGHTA, CDR2 FQGNSA. V lost 3 bases to trimming and J lost 5 bases, with 10 bases between them. Here the CDR3 reads CASSLGGSYGYTF. For the CDR3, the DNA is TGTGCCAGCAGCTTGGGGGGATCATATGGCTACACCTTC.

The table lists this clonotype with a few counts. V and J are TRBV4-2 and TRBJ2-7, with TRBD1 identical over 8 bases. The V and J ends lost 5 bases and 3 bases, in that order; junction bases with no gene match: 9. The CDR3 contains 15 residues. Germline V gene lookup returns CDR1 LGHNA and CDR2 YNFKEQ. The CDR3 DNA is TGTGCCAGCAGCGAGACCGGGACAGGCCTCTACGAGCAGTACTTC. Amino acid sequence: CASSETGTGLYEQYF.

This clonotype was observed many times. Germline and junction disagree at one end, which may indicate a read error. This chain joins TRBV7-6 and TRBJ2-5, with unresolved D. CDR3 length: 15 amino acids. Germline values: CDR1 SGHVS, CDR2 FNYEAQ. The CDR3 is CAISSSAGQRQTQYF. In DNA form, the CDR3 reads TGTGCCATCAGCTCTTCCGCCGGTCAACGGCAGACCCAGTACTTC.

The rearrangement uses TRBV6-5 and TRBJ2-1, with TRBD2 matching 8 bases. The junction had 6 bases not matched to a gene; V was cut back by 4 bases and J by 4 bases. The V gene's germline CDR1 is MNHEY and CDR2 SVGAGI. CDR3 length equals 15 residues. This chain's CDR3 is CASSSGLGVYNEQFF. CDR3 nucleotides: TGTGCCAGCAGTTCGGGACTAGGGGTTTACAATGAGCAGTTCTTC.

Ten or more counts support this clonotype. The chain couples TRBV28 to TRBJ2-7; 7 bases agree with TRBD1. CDR3 size: 14 residues. Germline CDR1 MDHEN, CDR2 SYDVKM. V gave up 5 bases and J gave up 7 bases; unmatched junction bases: 11. The CDR3 DNA reads as TGTGCCAGCAGTACTAGAAGGGGGCATGAAGAGCAGTACTTC. Translated, it gives CASSTRRGHEEQYF.

This clonotype was detected only once. The chain has TRBV5-1 and TRBJ2-5; no clear D gene. This CDR3 is built from 11 residues. V was pared by 5 bases and J by 8 bases, with 10 bases between. Per the germline V gene, CDR1 is SGHRS and CDR2 is YFSETQ. The CDR3 DNA reads TGCGCCAGCAGAGAATCGGAAACCCAGTACTTC. Translating gives CASRESETQYF.

This clonotype occurred many times. The J gene is TRBJ1-6, the V gene TRBV30; TRBD1 matches 7 bases. J lost 8 bases, V lost 5 bases, and 3 bases had no gene match. Germline CDR1 reads GTSNPN; CDR2 reads SVGIG (reference sequence). This CDR3 comprises 12 residues. CDR3 DNA: TGTGCCTGGGGACAGGAGTATTCACCCCTCCACTTT. Amino acid sequence: CAWGQEYSPLHF.

The chain uses TRBV28 and TRBJ2-5; 10 bases match TRBD1. The CDR3 is 17 amino acids. V was pared by 6 bases and J by 1 base, with 11 bases of the junction left unmatched. CDR1 MDHEN and CDR2 SYDVKM come from the germline V gene. The CDR3 here is CASSPAGTGEGQETQYF. CDR3 DNA: TGTGCCAGCAGCCCCGCCGGGACAGGGGAGGGCCAAGAGACCCAGTACTTC. The full variable domain, rest sourced from reference TRBV28 and TRBJ2-5, is DVKVTQSSRYLVKRTGEKVFLECVQDMDHENMFWYRQDPGLGLRLIYFSYDVKMKEKGDIPEGYSVSREKKERFSLILESASTNQTSMYLCASSPAGTGEGQETQYFGPGTRLLVL.

A few counts support this clonotype. The chain has TRBV6-2 or TRBV6-3 and TRBJ2-7, with D possibly called TRBD1 or TRBD2 (5 bases each). This CDR3 region has 15 residues. Germline lookup yields CDR1 MNHEY and CDR2 SVGEGT. The V end was cut by 2 bases, the J end by 2 bases, with 13 bases between. The CDR3, as DNA: TGTGCCAGCAGTTACGGGACGTCAACCCCCTACGAGCAGTACTTC. Amino acids: CASSYGTSTPYEQYF.

The chain links TRBV7-9 to TRBJ2-5, with a weak D call TRBD2 (7 bases). The CDR3 contains 16 residues. Germline V gives CDR1 SEHNR, CDR2 FQNEAQ (reference sequence). With 5 bases removed from V and 5 bases from J, the gap between germline ends came to 21 bases. The CDR3 spells CASSIILPEGGETQYF. The DNA for the CDR3 is TGTGCCAGCAGCATTATATTGCCCGAGGGGGGGGAGACCCAGTACTTC.

V is TRBV6-1 and J is TRBJ1-1; D possibly corresponds to TRBD1 (5 bases). This CDR3 is 16 amino acids long. V was cut by 6 bases and J by 0 bases, with 17 bases left in between. Per the germline V gene, CDR1 is MNHNS and CDR2 is SASEGT. Here the CDR3 DNA reads TGTGCCAGCAGCGCTACCGGGGCAGGGATGAACACTGAAGCTTTCTTT. This encodes CASSATGAGMNTEAFF.

The chain recombines TRBV4-1 with TRBJ1-1; possibly TRBD1 for D (6 bases). V lost 3 bases to trimming and J lost 2 bases, with 13 bases between them. The CDR3 spans 15 residues. Germline V gives CDR1 MGHRA, CDR2 YSYEKL. Here the CDR3 DNA reads TGCGCCAGCAGCCAGGTAGGGGACACAAACACTGAAGCTTTCTTT. Translation: CASSQVGDTNTEAFF.

V gene TRBV27 combines with J gene TRBJ2-3; D is undetermined. CDR1 is MNHEY and CDR2 is SMNVEV in the germline V gene (reference sequence). The CDR3 is 14 amino acids. V dropped 5 bases and J dropped 2 bases, with 11 bases sitting between them. CDR3 amino acids: CASSDRVVTDTQYF. CDR3 DNA: TGTGCCAGCAGTGATCGAGTAGTCACAGATACGCAGTATTTT.

The chain joins TRBV7-9 to TRBJ2-5, with 9 bases fitting TRBD1. From germline, CDR1 is SEHNR and CDR2 FQNEAQ (reference sequence). V lost 4 bases, J lost 5 bases, and 14 bases stayed unmatched. The CDR3 loop spans 17 amino acids. CDR3 DNA: TGTGCCAGCAGCTCCCCGGGACAGGGATGGGTTAAGGAGACCCAGTACTTC. This translates into CASSSPGQGWVKETQYF.